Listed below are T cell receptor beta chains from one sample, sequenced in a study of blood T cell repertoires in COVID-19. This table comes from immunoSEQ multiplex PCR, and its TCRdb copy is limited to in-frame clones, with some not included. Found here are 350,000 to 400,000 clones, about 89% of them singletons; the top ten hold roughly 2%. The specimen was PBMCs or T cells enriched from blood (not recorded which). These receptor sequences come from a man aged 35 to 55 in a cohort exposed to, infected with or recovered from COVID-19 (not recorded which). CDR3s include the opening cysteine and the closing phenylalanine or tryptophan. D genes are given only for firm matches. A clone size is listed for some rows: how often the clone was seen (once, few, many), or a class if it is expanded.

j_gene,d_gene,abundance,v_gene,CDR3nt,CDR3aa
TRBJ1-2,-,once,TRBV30,TGTGCCTGGAGCAGACAGTCCTCCTGGACTGGCTACACCTTC,CAWSRQSSWTGYTF
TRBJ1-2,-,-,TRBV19,TGTGCCAGTAGTAGCCTATTGGGAGCGGGAGGAACCAACTATGGCTACACCTTC,CASSSLLGAGGTNYGYTF
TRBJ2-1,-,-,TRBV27,TGTGCCAGCAGTCCATGGGGACAAGACCCGGACAATGAGCAGTTCTTC,CASSPWGQDPDNEQFF
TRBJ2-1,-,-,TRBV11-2,TGTGCCAGCAGCCAGACTGGCTACAATGAGCAGTTCTTC,CASSQTGYNEQFF
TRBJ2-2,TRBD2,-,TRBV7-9,TGTGCCAGCAGCCTGTCCGGGACTAGCGGGAGTACCGGGGAGCTGTTTTTT,CASSLSGTSGSTGELFF
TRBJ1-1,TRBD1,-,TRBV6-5,TGTGCCAGCAGTTACTCGAACAGGGGGCGCACTGAAGCTTTCTTT,CASSYSNRGRTEAFF
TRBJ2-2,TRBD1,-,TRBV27,TGTGCCAGCAGATCCCTCCGGACAGGGTCGGACGGGGAGCTGTTTTTT,CASRSLRTGSDGELFF
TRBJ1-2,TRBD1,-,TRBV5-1,TGCGCCAGCAGTCAACCGGGACAGGGGGCGGGTGGCTACACCTTC,CASSQPGQGAGGYTF
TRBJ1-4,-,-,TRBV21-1,TGTGCCAGCAGCAAAGGGGTGCGGGGGGTTGGGGAAAAACTGTTTTTT,CASSKGVRGVGEKLFF
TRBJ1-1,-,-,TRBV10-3,TGTGCCATCAGTGAGGGACTGGGCATGAACACTGAAGCTTTCTTT,CAISEGLGMNTEAFF
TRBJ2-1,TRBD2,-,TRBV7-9,TGTGCCAGCAGCCGAATCCCATCACTAGCGGGAGGGTCCTACAATGAGCAGTTCTTC,CASSRIPSLAGGSYNEQFF
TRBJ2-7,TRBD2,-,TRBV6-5,TGTGCCAGCAGCCCGGGACTAGCGGGAGGTTCTGAGCAGTACTTC,CASSPGLAGGSEQYF
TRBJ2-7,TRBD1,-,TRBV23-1,TGCGCCAGCAGCCCTTGGACAGGGGCGGGGGAGCAGTACTTC,CASSPWTGAGEQYF
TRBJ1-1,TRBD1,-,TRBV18,TGTGCCAGCTCATGGACAGGGGGCACTGAAGCTTTCTTT,CASSWTGGTEAFF
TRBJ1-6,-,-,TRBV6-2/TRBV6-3,TGTGCCAGCAGTTACGCCGCAGGGTTGATTTCACCCCTCCACTTT,CASSYAAGLISPLHF
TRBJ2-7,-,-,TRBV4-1,TGCGCCAGCAGCCAAGGGACAGCCTCCTACGAGCAGTACTTC,CASSQGTASYEQYF
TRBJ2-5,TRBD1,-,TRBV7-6,TGTGCCAGCAGCCCAACAGGGGGCAGGGGCAAAGAGACCCAGTACTTC,CASSPTGGRGKETQYF
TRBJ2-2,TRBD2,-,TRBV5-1,TGCGCCAGCAGCGGATCTAGCGGAGTTAACACCGGGGAGCTGTTTTTT,CASSGSSGVNTGELFF
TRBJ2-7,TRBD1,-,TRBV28,TGTGCCAGCAGTTGGGGACAGGGTCCCTACGAGCAGTACTTC,CASSWGQGPYEQYF
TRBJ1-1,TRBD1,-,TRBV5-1,TGCGCCAGCAGCCCTGGGGACAGGGTAAATTCGGGGGCTTTCTTT,CASSPGDRVNSGAFF
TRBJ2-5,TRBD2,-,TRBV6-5,TGTGCCAGCAGCCCCCGACTAGCGGGGCAAGAGACCCAGTACTTC,CASSPRLAGQETQYF
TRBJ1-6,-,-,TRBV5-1,TGCGCCAGCAGCTTAGAACAAAATAATTCACCCCTCCACTTT,CASSLEQNNSPLHF
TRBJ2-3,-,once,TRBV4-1,TGCGCCAGCAGCCAAGTTCCAGGGAGCACAGATACGCAGTATTTT,CASSQVPGSTDTQYF
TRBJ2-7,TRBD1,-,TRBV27,TGTGCCAGCAGTTCGTCGGGACAGGAATCCTACGAGCAGTACTTC,CASSSSGQESYEQYF
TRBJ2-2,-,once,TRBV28,TGTGCCAGCAGTCCTGGAGGGGGCGGGACCGGGGAGCTGTTTTTT,CASSPGGGGTGELFF
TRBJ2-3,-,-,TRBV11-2,TGTGCCAGCAGCTTACAGTGGGGGGCGGGAGCCGACGTGGCAGGTACGCAGTATTTT,CASSLQWGAGADVAGTQYF
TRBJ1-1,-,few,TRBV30,TGTGCCTGGAGTTATAGCGGTAAACTGAACACTGAAGCTTTCTTT,CAWSYSGKLNTEAFF
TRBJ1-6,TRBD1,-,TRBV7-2,TGTGCCAGCAGCAACGACAGGGAAAATTCACCCCTCCACTTT,CASSNDRENSPLHF
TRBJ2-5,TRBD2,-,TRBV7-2,TGTGCCAGCAGCTCCGGGCTAGCGGGGCAAGAGACCCAGTACTTC,CASSSGLAGQETQYF
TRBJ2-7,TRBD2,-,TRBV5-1,TGCGCCAGCAGCCGACTAGCGGGAAGCTCCTACGAGCAGTACTTC,CASSRLAGSSYEQYF
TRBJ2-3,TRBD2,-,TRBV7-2,TGTGCCAGCAGCTTAAAGGCGGGAGTTGTAGATACGCAGTATTTT,CASSLKAGVVDTQYF
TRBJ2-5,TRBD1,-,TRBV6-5,TGTGCCAGCAGTCCAGGGGGACCAGAGACCCAGTACTTC,CASSPGGPETQYF
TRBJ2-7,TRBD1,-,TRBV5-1,TGCGCCAGCAGCTTGGCAGGACAGGGAGACGAGCAGTACTTC,CASSLAGQGDEQYF
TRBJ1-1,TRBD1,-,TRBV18,TGTGCCAGCTCACAGGCCGGGACAGGTGAGGTCACTGAAGCTTTCTTT,CASSQAGTGEVTEAFF
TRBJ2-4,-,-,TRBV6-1,TGTGCCAGCAGTAAAGGAACTAACCTAGCCAAAAACATTCAGTACTTC,CASSKGTNLAKNIQYF
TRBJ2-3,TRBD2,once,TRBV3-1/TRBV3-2,TGTGCCAGCAGCTCTGCTAGCGGGAGTTTAGATACGCAGTATTTT,CASSSASGSLDTQYF
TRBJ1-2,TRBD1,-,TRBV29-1,TGCAGCGTTGAAAAAGGGACAGGGCGAGGTGGCTACACCTTC,CSVEKGTGRGGYTF
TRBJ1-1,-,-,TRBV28,TGTGCCAGCAGTTTCCCCAGGGGAGCTTTCTTT,CASSFPRGAFF
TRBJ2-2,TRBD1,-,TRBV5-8,TGTGCCAGCAGGGGACAGGGGGTGAACACCGGGGAGCTGTTTTTT,CASRGQGVNTGELFF
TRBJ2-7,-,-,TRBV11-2,TGTGCCAGCAGCTTGTGGTTCCAGGGAAAGCAGTACTTC,CASSLWFQGKQYF
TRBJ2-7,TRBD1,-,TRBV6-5,TGTGCCAGCTCTCCTTCCGGGACAGGGTTCTACGAGCAGTACTTC,CASSPSGTGFYEQYF
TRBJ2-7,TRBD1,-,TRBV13,TGTGCCAGCAGCATCGGGACAGTCTCCTACGAGCAGTACTTC,CASSIGTVSYEQYF
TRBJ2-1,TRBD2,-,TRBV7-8,TGTGCCAGCAGCAGGGGACTAGCGGGCCCGACTTCATTCTACAATGAGCAGTTCTTC,CASSRGLAGPTSFYNEQFF
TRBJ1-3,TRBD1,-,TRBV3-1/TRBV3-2,TGTGCCAGCAGCCAACAGGGGGTCTCTGGAAACACCATATATTTT,CASSQQGVSGNTIYF